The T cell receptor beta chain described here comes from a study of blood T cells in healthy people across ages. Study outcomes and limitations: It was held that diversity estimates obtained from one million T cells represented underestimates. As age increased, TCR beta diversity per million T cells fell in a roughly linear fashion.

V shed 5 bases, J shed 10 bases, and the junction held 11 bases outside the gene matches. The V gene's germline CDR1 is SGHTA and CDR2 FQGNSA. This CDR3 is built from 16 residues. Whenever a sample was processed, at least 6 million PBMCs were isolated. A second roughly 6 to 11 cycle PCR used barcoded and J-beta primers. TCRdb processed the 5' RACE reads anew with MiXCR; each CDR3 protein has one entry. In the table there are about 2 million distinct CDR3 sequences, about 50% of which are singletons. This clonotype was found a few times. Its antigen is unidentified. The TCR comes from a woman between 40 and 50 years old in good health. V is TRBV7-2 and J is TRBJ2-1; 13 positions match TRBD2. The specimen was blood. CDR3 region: CASSQTRPGLAGEQFF. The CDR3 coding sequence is TGTGCCAGCAGCCAAACCAGGCCGGGACTAGCGGGGGAGCAGTTCTTC.